The 25 T cell receptor beta chains given below trace back to one sample, sequenced in a study of cytomegalovirus exposure and HLA in healthy donors. Vbeta (60) and Jbeta (13) primers were used in the PCR. TCRdb keeps only in-frame clones here, not all; method: immunoSEQ multiplex PCR. Seen here are about 92,000 clones, 65% to 80% observed once, and the top ten hold 15% to 20%. Sequencing was done on a sample of PBMCs. The receptors derive from a woman aged 18-29 years in good health and CMV-seropositive.

This clone has more than one count but fewer than ten. The V gene is TRBV4-3, the J gene TRBJ1-1, with D unclear. The CDR3 length is 15 residues. V shed 0 bases and J shed 0 bases, with 8 bases lying between them. Germline CDR1 reads LGHNA; CDR2 reads YSLEER. This chain's CDR3 is CASSQDVQVNTEAFF. As DNA, the CDR3 is TGCGCCAGCAGCCAAGATGTTCAGGTGAACACTGAAGCTTTCTTT.

This chain uses TRBV5-6 with TRBJ2-7, with 13 bases that match TRBD2. The CDR3 contains 17 residues. Germline CDR1 is SGHDT and CDR2 is YYEEEE. V lost 2 bases, J lost 3 bases, and 8 bases stayed unmatched. CDR3 region: CASSFRTSGSEGYEQYF. In DNA form, the CDR3 reads TGTGCCAGCAGCTTCAGGACTAGCGGGAGTGAAGGCTACGAGCAGTACTTC.

The V and J genes are TRBV19 and TRBJ2-7; TRBD1 agrees at 7 bases. From germline, CDR1 is LNHDA and CDR2 SQIVND (reference sequence). Trimming removed 1 base from V and 2 bases from J; junction bases left unmatched: 2. The CDR3 loop spans 14 amino acids. The CDR3 loop reads CASSIGTGAYEQYF. As DNA, the CDR3 is TGTGCCAGTAGTATAGGTACAGGGGCCTACGAGCAGTACTTC.

The chain recombines TRBV7-3 with TRBJ2-1; D may be TRBD1 (6 bases). Germline values: CDR1 SGHTA, CDR2 FQGTGA. V was cut by 4 bases and J by 7 bases, with 14 bases left in between. This CDR3 has 14 amino acids. CDR3 in amino acids: CASSSTPQGNEQFF. Written as DNA, the CDR3 is TGTGCCAGCAGCTCCACCCCACAGGGAAATGAGCAGTTCTTC.

The genes are TRBV2 and TRBJ2-7, with 10 positions matching TRBD1. J gave up 4 bases and V 6 bases, and 6 bases lay outside the gene matches. CDR1 and CDR2 (germline): SNHLY, FYNNEI. The CDR3 sequence is 14 residues long. CDR3: CASRWGTGVYEQYF. For the CDR3, the DNA is TGTGCCAGCAGGTGGGGGACAGGGGTTTACGAGCAGTACTTC.

The chain couples TRBV7-2 to TRBJ2-1, with TRBD2 identical over 8 bases. The CDR3 is 15 residues long. The V segment lost 2 bases and the J segment 4 bases; nucleotides outside the gene matches: 4. CDR1 and CDR2 (germline): SGHTA, FQGNSA. The CDR3 loop is CASSLSGGVYNEQFF. As DNA, the CDR3 is TGTGCCAGCAGCTTATCGGGGGGGGTTTACAATGAGCAGTTCTTC.

V is TRBV5-1 and J is TRBJ2-7, with 11 bases matching TRBD2. The V segment lost 5 bases and the J segment 2 bases; nucleotides outside the gene matches: 6. CDR3 size: 15 residues. CDR1 is SGHRS and CDR2 is YFSETQ in the germline V gene. The CDR3 sequence is CASRTTSGSAYEQYF. DNA of the CDR3: TGCGCCAGCAGGACTACTAGCGGGAGTGCCTACGAGCAGTACTTC.

The chain employs TRBV5-8 and TRBJ1-6; 7 nucleotides agree with TRBD1. The CDR3 sequence is 16 residues long. Germline-derived CDR1 and CDR2 are SGHTS and YDEGEE. Unmatched junction bases numbered 6, after V lost 4 bases and J lost 2 bases. CDR3 sequence reads: CASSGRDRAYNSPLHF. CDR3 bases: TGTGCCAGCAGCGGGCGGGACAGAGCCTATAATTCACCCCTCCACTTT.

V usage is TRBV27 and J usage is TRBJ1-5; TRBD1 might be the D (5 bases). Trimming took off 6 bases at V and 3 bases at J, with 12 bases between the two ends. There are 14 residues in the CDR3. Per the germline V gene, CDR1 is MNHEY and CDR2 is SMNVEV (reference sequence). The CDR3 sequence: CASRLGGSNQPQHF. CDR3 nucleotides: TGTGCCAGCAGGCTCGGGGGGTCCAATCAGCCCCAGCATTTT.

This chain joins TRBV10-3 and TRBJ1-2, with D unresolved. With 3 bases removed from V and 6 bases from J, the gap between germline ends came to 14 bases. Per germline, CDR1 ENHRY and CDR2 SYGVKD. The CDR3 is made up of 14 amino acids. This CDR3 reads CAISDLREKDGYTF. Written as DNA, the CDR3 is TGTGCCATCAGTGATCTACGGGAGAAGGATGGCTACACCTTC.

The genes are TRBV5-1 and TRBJ2-5; D uncertain. Looked up from germline, CDR1 is SGHRS and CDR2 is YFSETQ. Trimming took off 0 bases at V and 0 bases at J, with 6 bases between the two ends. The CDR3 loop spans 14 amino acids. This CDR3 is CASSLAGYQETQYF. The DNA for the CDR3 is TGCGCCAGCAGCTTGGCCGGGTACCAAGAGACCCAGTACTTC. The full variable domain, completed using reference TRBV5-1 and TRBJ2-5, is KAGVTQTPRYLIKTRGQQVTLSCSPISGHRSVSWYQQTPGQGLQFLFEYFSETQRNKGNFPGRFSGRQFSNSRSEMNVSTLELGDSALYLCASSLAGYQETQYFGPGTRLLVL.

The chain joins TRBV4-2 to TRBJ1-1; D gene ambiguous. The CDR3 contains 15 residues. The V end was cut by 3 bases, the J end by 0 bases, with 11 bases between. Germline loops: CDR1 LGHNA, CDR2 YNFKEQ. CDR3 DNA: TGTGCCAGCAGCCAGGCCACAGTGGTGAACACTGAAGCTTTCTTT. Its translation: CASSQATVVNTEAFF.

The CDR3 DNA is TGTGCCAGCAGCTTAGGGACAGGGTTTGAAGCTTTCTTT. Residues: CASSLGTGFEAFF. The V call is TRBV7-6, the J call TRBJ1-1; 8 bases fit TRBD1. The CDR3 runs 13 residues. The germline V gene has CDR1 SGHVS and CDR2 FNYEAQ. V was clipped by 1 base and J by 7 bases; unmatched bases: 2.

This clone was detected once. The gene calls are TRBV12-5 and TRBJ1-2, with D hard to call. The CDR3 is made up of 14 amino acids. Germline CDR1 reads LGHNT; CDR2 reads FRNRAP. V was shortened by 6 bases and J by 4 bases, with 15 bases between the two germline ends. CDR3 DNA: TGTGCTAGTGGGATAACGGGGATCCGCTATGGCTACACCTTC. Translating gives CASGITGIRYGYTF.

J is TRBJ2-2 and V is TRBV28, with a tentative D call TRBD1 (5 bases). Trimming cost V 6 bases and J 2 bases, with 10 bases left between them. Per the germline V gene, CDR1 is MDHEN and CDR2 is SYDVKM. This CDR3 spans 14 amino acids. CDR3 protein: CASRPDRNTGELFF. The CDR3 bases are TGTGCCAGCAGACCAGACAGAAACACCGGGGAGCTGTTTTTT.

The CDR3 loop reads CASNVDGVNTEAFF. In nucleotides, the CDR3 is TGTGCCAGCAACGTGGACGGGGTGAACACTGAAGCTTTCTTT. V gene TRBV19 combines with J gene TRBJ1-1; D remains ambiguous. Germline V CDR1 and CDR2: LNHDA, SQIVND (reference sequence). This CDR3 spans 14 amino acids. V was pared by 9 bases and J by 0 bases, with 14 bases between.

J is TRBJ2-7 and V is TRBV5-5, with a weak D call TRBD2 (6 bases). Germline V gene lookup returns CDR1 SGHKS and CDR2 YYEKEE (reference sequence). CDR3 length: 13 residues. Trimming left V 4 bases short and J 7 bases short, with 15 bases between. For the CDR3, the DNA is TGTGCCAGCAGCCCCGGGACCGCGGGGGAGCAGTACTTC. This encodes CASSPGTAGEQYF. Full variable domain (missing parts from reference TRBV5-5 and TRBJ2-7): DAGVTQSPTHLIKTRGQQVTLRCSPISGHKSVSWYQQVLGQGPQFIFQYYEKEERGRGNFPDRFSARQFPNYSSELNVNALLLGDSALYLCASSPGTAGEQYFGPGTRLTVT.

The V call is TRBV7-2, the J call TRBJ1-1, with TRBD1 identical over 10 bases. The trim removed 1 base at V and 7 bases at J, leaving 12 bases unmatched. Germline loops: CDR1 SGHTA, CDR2 FQGNSA. The CDR3 consists of 17 residues. Here the CDR3 reads CASSLGGTGAAGSEAFF. The CDR3 region has the DNA TGTGCCAGCAGCTTAGGGGGGACAGGGGCCGCGGGGAGTGAAGCTTTCTTT.

DNA for the CDR3: TGTGCCAGCAGCCTAGGGCGAGGACTCCCCGATGAGCAGTTCTTC. Its translation: CASSLGRGLPDEQFF. The gene calls are TRBV7-3 and TRBJ2-1; tentatively, D is TRBD2 (5 bases). With 5 bases removed from V and 8 bases from J, the gap between germline ends came to 19 bases. CDR1 is SGHTA and CDR2 is FQGTGA in the germline V gene. The CDR3 has 15 amino acids. The full variable domain, rest sourced from reference TRBV7-3 and TRBJ2-1, is GAGVSQTPSNKVTEKGKYVELRCDPISGHTALYWYRQSLGQGPEFLIYFQGTGAADDSGLPNDRFFAVRPEGSVSTLKIQRTERGDSAVYLCASSLGRGLPDEQFFGPGTRLTVL.

The gene calls are TRBV5-1 and TRBJ2-3; 7 nucleotides line up with TRBD2. CDR1 is SGHRS and CDR2 is YFSETQ in the germline V gene. The CDR3 runs to 14 residues. Trimming took 2 bases from V and 4 from J; bases not matched to a gene: 4. The CDR3 DNA is TGCGCCAGCAGCTTCCCGGGAGGTTCAGATACGCAGTATTTT. Its translation is CASSFPGGSDTQYF.

This sequence joins TRBV11-3 and TRBJ2-1; TRBD2 matches at 9 bases. This CDR3 contains 15 residues. Germline V lookup: CDR1 SGHNT, CDR2 YENEEA. V lost 4 bases, J lost 5 bases, and 6 bases stayed unmatched. CDR3 DNA sequence: TGTGCCAGCAGCTCGCCGGGACTAGCAGACAATGAGCAGTTCTTC. Its protein is CASSSPGLADNEQFF.

For this clone: Within the sample, other DNA sequences also encode this same CDR3. The chain joins TRBV5-1 to TRBJ2-1; D uncertain. CDR3 length: 12 residues. Looked up from germline, CDR1 is SGHRS and CDR2 is YFSETQ. Trimming took off 4 bases at V and 6 bases at J, with 8 bases between the two ends. The DNA of the CDR3 is TGCGCCAGCAGCCTCTCTACCAATGAGCAGTTCTTC. As protein: CASSLSTNEQFF.

The V and J genes are TRBV27 and TRBJ2-3, with 7 bases that match TRBD2. The V gene end was trimmed by 6 bases and the J gene end by 4 bases; junction bases not matched to a gene: 13. Germline V lookup: CDR1 MNHEY, CDR2 SMNVEV (reference sequence). CDR3 length: 16 residues. CDR3 region: CASSSGWGGSADTQYF. The CDR3 bases are TGTGCCAGCAGCTCAGGATGGGGGGGATCCGCAGATACGCAGTATTTT.

This chain links TRBV9 with TRBJ1-2; the match to TRBD1 covers 7 bases. The V and J ends lost 0 bases and 4 bases, in that order; junction bases with no gene match: 6. The CDR3 sequence is 15 residues long. CDR1 SGDLS and CDR2 YYNGEE come from the germline V gene. Here the CDR3 reads CASSVVDRAGYGYTF. CDR3 DNA sequence: TGTGCCAGCAGCGTAGTAGACAGGGCAGGCTATGGCTACACCTTC.

The chain is built from TRBV6-1 and TRBJ1-1; D not resolved. There are 14 residues in the CDR3. Per the germline V gene, CDR1 is MNHNS and CDR2 is SASEGT. The V gene lost 3 bases and the J gene lost 1 base, with 9 bases spanning the gap. The CDR3 region has the DNA TGTGCCAGCAGTGACCAGACGGGGAACACTGAAGCTTTCTTT. Translating it yields CASSDQTGNTEAFF.